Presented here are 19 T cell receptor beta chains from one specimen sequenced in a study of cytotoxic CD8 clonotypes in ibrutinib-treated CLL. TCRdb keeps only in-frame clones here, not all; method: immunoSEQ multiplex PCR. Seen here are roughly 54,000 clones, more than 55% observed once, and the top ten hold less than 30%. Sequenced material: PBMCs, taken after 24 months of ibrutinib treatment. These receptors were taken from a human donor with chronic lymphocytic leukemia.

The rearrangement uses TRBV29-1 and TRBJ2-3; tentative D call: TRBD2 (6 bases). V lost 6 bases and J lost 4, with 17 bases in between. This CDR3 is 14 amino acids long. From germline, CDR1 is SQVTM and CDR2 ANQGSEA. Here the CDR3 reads CSVSLGGLSDTQYF. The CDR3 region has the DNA TGCAGCGTGAGCCTTGGGGGACTCTCAGATACGCAGTATTTT.

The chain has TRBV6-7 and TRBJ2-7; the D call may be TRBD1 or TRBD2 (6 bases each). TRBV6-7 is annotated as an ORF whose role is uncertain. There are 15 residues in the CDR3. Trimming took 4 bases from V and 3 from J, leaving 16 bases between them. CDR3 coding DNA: TGTGCCAGCAGTTCCCCCGCGGGACACTTCTACGAGCAGTACTTC. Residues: CASSSPAGHFYEQYF.

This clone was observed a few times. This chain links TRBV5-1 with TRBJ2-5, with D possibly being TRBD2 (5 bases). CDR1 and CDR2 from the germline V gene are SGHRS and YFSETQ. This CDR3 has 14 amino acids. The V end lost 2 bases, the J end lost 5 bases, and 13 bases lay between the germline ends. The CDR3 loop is CASSLGGPGETQYF. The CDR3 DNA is TGCGCCAGCAGCTTAGGCGGGCCGGGGGAGACCCAGTACTTC.

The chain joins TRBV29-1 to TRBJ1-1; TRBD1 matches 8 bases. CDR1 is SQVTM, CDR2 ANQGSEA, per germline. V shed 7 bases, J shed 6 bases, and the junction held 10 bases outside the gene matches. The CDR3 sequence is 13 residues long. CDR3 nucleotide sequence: TGCAGCGCCCGGACAGGGTCCATCCCTGAAGCTTTCTTT. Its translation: CSARTGSIPEAFF. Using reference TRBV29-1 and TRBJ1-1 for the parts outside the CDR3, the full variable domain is SAVISQKPSRDICQRGTSLTIQCQVDSQVTMMFWYRQQPGQSLTLIATANQGSEATYESGFVIDKFPISRPNLTFSTLTVSNMSPEDSSIYLCSARTGSIPEAFFGQGTRLTVV.

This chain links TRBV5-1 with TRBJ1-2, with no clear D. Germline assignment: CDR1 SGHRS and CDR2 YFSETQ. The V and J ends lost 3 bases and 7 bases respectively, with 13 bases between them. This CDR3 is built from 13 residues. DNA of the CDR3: TGCGCCAGCAGCTCCGGCCTGGATCGTGGCTACACCTTC. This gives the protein CASSSGLDRGYTF.

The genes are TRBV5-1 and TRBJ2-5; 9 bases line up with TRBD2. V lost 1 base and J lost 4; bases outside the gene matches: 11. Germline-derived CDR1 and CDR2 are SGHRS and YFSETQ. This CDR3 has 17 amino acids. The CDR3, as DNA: TGCGCCAGCAGCTTGCGGGTCCCAGCGGGGGGCGGAGAGACCCAGTACTTC. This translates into CASSLRVPAGGGETQYF.

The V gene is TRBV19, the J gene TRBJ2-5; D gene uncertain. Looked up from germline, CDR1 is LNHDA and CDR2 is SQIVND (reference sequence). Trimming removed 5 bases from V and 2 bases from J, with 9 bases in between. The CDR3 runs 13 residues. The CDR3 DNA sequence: TGTGCCAGTAGTCCCGGGCTGCAAGAGACCCAGTACTTC. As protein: CASSPGLQETQYF.

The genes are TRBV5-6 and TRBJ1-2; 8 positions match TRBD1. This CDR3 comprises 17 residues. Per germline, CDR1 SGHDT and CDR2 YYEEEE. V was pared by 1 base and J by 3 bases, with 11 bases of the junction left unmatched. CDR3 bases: TGTGCCAGCAGCTTGTATGGGGGACAGGACATCGACTATGGCTACACCTTC. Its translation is CASSLYGGQDIDYGYTF. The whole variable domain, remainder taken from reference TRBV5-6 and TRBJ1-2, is DAGVTQSPTHLIKTRGQQVTLRCSPKSGHDTVSWYQQALGQGPQFIFQYYEEEERQRGNFPDRFSGHQFPNYSSELNVNALLLGDSALYLCASSLYGGQDIDYGYTFGSGTRLTVV.

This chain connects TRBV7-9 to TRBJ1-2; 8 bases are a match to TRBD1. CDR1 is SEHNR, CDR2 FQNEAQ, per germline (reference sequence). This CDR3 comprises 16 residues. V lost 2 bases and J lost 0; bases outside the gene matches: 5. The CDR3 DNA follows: TGTGCCAGCAGCTTACGTTCAGGGGGCTCTAACTATGGCTACACCTTC. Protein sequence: CASSLRSGGSNYGYTF.

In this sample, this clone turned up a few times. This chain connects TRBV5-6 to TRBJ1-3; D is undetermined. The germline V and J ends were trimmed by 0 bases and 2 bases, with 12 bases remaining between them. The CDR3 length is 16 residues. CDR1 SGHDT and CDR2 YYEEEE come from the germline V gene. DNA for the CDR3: TGTGCCAGCAGCTTGGCCAACGGGCGTGCTGGAAACACCATATATTTT. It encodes CASSLANGRAGNTIYF. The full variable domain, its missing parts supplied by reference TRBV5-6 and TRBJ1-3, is DAGVTQSPTHLIKTRGQQVTLRCSPKSGHDTVSWYQQALGQGPQFIFQYYEEEERQRGNFPDRFSGHQFPNYSSELNVNALLLGDSALYLCASSLANGRAGNTIYFGEGSWLTVV.

This chain's CDR3 is CASVNLRGSSPLHF. The CDR3 DNA is TGTGCCAGTGTCAACCTCCGAGGCAGTTCACCCCTCCACTTT. The chain combines TRBV19 with TRBJ1-6; D remains ambiguous. The CDR3 is made up of 14 amino acids. The V gene's germline CDR1 is LNHDA and CDR2 SQIVND (reference sequence). Trimming removed 8 bases at V and 9 bases at J, with 17 bases between.

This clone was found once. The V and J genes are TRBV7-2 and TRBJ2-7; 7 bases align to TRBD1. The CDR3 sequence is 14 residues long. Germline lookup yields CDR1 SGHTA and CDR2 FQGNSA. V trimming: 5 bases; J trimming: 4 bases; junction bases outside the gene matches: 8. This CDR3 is CASSASRGRYEQYF. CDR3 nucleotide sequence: TGTGCCAGCAGCGCCAGTAGGGGGCGTTACGAGCAGTACTTC.

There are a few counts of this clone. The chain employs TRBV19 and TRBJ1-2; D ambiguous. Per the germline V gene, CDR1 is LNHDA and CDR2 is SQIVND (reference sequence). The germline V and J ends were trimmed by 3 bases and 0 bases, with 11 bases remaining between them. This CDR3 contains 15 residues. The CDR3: CASSITTASNYGYTF. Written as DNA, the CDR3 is TGTGCCAGTAGTATTACAACAGCCTCTAACTATGGCTACACCTTC.

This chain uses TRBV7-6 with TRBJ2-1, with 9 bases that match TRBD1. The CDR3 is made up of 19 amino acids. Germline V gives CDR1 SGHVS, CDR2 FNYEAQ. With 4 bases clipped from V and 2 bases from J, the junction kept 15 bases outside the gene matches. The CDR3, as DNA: TGTGCCAGCAGCTCTGTTCAATGGACCGGGACAGGGCCCTACAATGAGCAGTTCTTC. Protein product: CASSSVQWTGTGPYNEQFF.

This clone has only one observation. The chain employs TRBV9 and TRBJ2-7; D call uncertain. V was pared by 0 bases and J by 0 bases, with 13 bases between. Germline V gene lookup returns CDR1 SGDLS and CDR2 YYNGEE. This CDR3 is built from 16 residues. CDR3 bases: TGTGCCAGCAGCGTAGGCCCCGCAGAAAGCTCCTACGAGCAGTACTTC. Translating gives CASSVGPAESSYEQYF.

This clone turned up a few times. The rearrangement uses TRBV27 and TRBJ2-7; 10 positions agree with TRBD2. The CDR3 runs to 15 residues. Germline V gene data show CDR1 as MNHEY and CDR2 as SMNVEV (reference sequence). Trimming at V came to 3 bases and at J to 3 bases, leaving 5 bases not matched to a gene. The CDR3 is CASSFSLAGRYEQYF. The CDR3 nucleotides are TGTGCCAGCAGTTTTTCACTAGCGGGGCGCTACGAGCAGTACTTC.

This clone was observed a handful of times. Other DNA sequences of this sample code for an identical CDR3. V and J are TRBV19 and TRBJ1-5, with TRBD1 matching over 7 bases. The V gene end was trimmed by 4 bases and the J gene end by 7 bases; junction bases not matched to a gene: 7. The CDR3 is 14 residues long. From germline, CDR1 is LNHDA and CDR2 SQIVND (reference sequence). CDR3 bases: TGTGCCAGTAGTACCCAGGGGGTAGGGCAGCCCCAGCATTTT. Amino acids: CASSTQGVGQPQHF.

CDR3 in amino acids: CASSPTGQVYGYTF. The CDR3 DNA reads as TGTGCCAGCAGCCCAACTGGACAGGTCTATGGCTACACCTTC. J is TRBJ1-2 and V is TRBV28; 7 bases match TRBD1. The V segment lost 6 bases and the J segment 4 bases; nucleotides outside the gene matches: 8. This CDR3 is built from 14 residues. Per the germline V gene, CDR1 is MDHEN and CDR2 is SYDVKM.

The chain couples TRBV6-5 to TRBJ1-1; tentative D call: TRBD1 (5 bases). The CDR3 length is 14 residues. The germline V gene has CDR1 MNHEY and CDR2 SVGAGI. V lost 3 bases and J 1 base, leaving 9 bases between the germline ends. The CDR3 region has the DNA TGTGCCAGCAGTTATGGGGGGTGGAACACTGAAGCTTTCTTT. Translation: CASSYGGWNTEAFF.